These 13 T cell receptor beta chains were sequenced from one sample in a study of CXCR3-negative and CXCR3-positive naive CD8 T cells. Through 5' RACE with UMI labels, the TRB cDNA libraries were prepared. For each CDR3 protein, TCRdb gives one entry from its re-call of the 5' RACE reads, without DNA. The sample is made up of about 62,000 distinct CDR3 sequences, and the top ten hold 4.3% of it. Sequencing was performed on naive CXCR3- CD8+ T cells from blood. Stated subset: CD45RO-CCR7+CD27+CD95- naive CD8+ T cells lacking CXCR3 (TNR3-). The receptors originated from a human donor in good health. Some clones in this sample may be carry-over from other donors' samples.

The chain is built from TRBV5-6 and TRBJ2-5. There are 12 residues in the CDR3. CDR1 is SGHDT, CDR2 YYEEEE, per germline. This CDR3 is CASSFHQETQYF.

CDR3 region: CASSGHGQETQYF. The gene calls are TRBV21-1 and TRBJ2-5; there is no DNA to check the TCRdb D call of TRBD1. TRBV21-1 is deemed a pseudogene. The CDR3 is 13 amino acids.

This sequence joins TRBV29-1 and TRBJ1-2. CDR3 length equals 12 residues. Germline V gene sequence: CDR1 SQVTM, CDR2 ANQGSEA. The CDR3 sequence: CSVPSGPRGYTF.

V usage is TRBV4-1 and J usage is TRBJ1-2. The CDR3 runs 15 residues. Germline V gives CDR1 MGHRA, CDR2 YSYEKL. CDR3 amino acids: CASSQVRGDNYGYTF.

This chain links TRBV14 with TRBJ1-5. This CDR3 region has 14 residues. Germline-derived CDR1 and CDR2 are SGHDN and FVKESK. The CDR3 loop is CASSQRGYGQPQHF. Supplemented by reference TRBV14 and TRBJ1-5, the full variable domain reads EAGVTQFPSHSVIEKGQTVTLRCDPISGHDNLYWYRRVMGKEIKFLLHFVKESKQDESGMPNNRFLAERTGGTYSTLKVQPAELEDSGVYFCASSQRGYGQPQHFGDGTRLSIL.

V gene TRBV7-3 combines with J gene TRBJ1-1. Germline values: CDR1 SGHTA, CDR2 FQGTGA. This CDR3 comprises 14 residues. The CDR3 here is CASSLYFTNTEAFF.

V and J are TRBV27 and TRBJ2-1. Germline V CDR1 and CDR2: MNHEY, SMNVEV (reference sequence). The CDR3 covers 13 residues. This chain's CDR3 is CASSLSTVNEQFF.

This chain joins TRBV6-6 and TRBJ2-5. The V gene's germline CDR1 is MNHNY and CDR2 SVGAGI (reference sequence). CDR3 size: 16 residues. CDR3 sequence: CASSSPSYDYKETQYF.

The rearrangement links TRBV12-3 or TRBV12-4 to TRBJ1-5. The CDR3 length is 13 residues. This chain's CDR3 is CASSFGENQPQHF.

V is TRBV29-1 and J is TRBJ2-1; absent DNA, TCRdb's TRBD1 call cannot be checked. Germline V CDR1 and CDR2: SQVTM, ANQGSEA. This CDR3 is built from 14 residues. This CDR3 reads CSVGGTGGYNEQFF.

The J gene is TRBJ2-7, the V gene TRBV7-6; checking the TCRdb D call of TRBD1 is not possible without DNA. The CDR3 has 13 residues. CDR1 and CDR2 from the germline V gene are SGHVS and FNYEAQ. The CDR3 protein is CASSPPGINEQYF.

V and J are TRBV6-5 and TRBJ2-1. Germline V CDR1 and CDR2: MNHEY, SVGAGI. The CDR3 consists of 16 residues. CDR3 loop: CASSYGETPSYNEQFF.

The rearrangement joins TRBV3-1 to TRBJ1-5; TCRdb lists TRBD1, though no DNA is available to test this call. CDR3 length equals 13 residues. The germline V gene has CDR1 LGHDT and CDR2 YNNKEL (reference sequence). This chain's CDR3 is CASSQEWGQPQHF.